The present T cell receptor beta chain was sequenced within a study of control samples from healthy donors and cancer patients. Per germline, CDR1 LGHDT and CDR2 YNNKEL (reference sequence). There are 17 residues in the CDR3. The J segment lost 4 bases and the V segment lost 2 bases, leaving 8 bases of the junction unmatched. TCRdb's table, derived via immunoSEQ multiplex PCR, lists solely in-frame clones and lacks some. The sample yields 170,000 or so clones, around 90% seen once. The sample consisted of blood. The receptor was isolated from a man younger than 45 in good health. The chain is built from TRBV3-1 (or the pseudogene TRBV3-2) and TRBJ1-3, with 10 bases lining up with TRBD1. For the CDR3, the DNA is TGTGCCAGCAGCCAAAGGGAATCGACAGGGGGCGGAAACACCATATATTTT. Its protein is CASSQRESTGGGNTIYF.